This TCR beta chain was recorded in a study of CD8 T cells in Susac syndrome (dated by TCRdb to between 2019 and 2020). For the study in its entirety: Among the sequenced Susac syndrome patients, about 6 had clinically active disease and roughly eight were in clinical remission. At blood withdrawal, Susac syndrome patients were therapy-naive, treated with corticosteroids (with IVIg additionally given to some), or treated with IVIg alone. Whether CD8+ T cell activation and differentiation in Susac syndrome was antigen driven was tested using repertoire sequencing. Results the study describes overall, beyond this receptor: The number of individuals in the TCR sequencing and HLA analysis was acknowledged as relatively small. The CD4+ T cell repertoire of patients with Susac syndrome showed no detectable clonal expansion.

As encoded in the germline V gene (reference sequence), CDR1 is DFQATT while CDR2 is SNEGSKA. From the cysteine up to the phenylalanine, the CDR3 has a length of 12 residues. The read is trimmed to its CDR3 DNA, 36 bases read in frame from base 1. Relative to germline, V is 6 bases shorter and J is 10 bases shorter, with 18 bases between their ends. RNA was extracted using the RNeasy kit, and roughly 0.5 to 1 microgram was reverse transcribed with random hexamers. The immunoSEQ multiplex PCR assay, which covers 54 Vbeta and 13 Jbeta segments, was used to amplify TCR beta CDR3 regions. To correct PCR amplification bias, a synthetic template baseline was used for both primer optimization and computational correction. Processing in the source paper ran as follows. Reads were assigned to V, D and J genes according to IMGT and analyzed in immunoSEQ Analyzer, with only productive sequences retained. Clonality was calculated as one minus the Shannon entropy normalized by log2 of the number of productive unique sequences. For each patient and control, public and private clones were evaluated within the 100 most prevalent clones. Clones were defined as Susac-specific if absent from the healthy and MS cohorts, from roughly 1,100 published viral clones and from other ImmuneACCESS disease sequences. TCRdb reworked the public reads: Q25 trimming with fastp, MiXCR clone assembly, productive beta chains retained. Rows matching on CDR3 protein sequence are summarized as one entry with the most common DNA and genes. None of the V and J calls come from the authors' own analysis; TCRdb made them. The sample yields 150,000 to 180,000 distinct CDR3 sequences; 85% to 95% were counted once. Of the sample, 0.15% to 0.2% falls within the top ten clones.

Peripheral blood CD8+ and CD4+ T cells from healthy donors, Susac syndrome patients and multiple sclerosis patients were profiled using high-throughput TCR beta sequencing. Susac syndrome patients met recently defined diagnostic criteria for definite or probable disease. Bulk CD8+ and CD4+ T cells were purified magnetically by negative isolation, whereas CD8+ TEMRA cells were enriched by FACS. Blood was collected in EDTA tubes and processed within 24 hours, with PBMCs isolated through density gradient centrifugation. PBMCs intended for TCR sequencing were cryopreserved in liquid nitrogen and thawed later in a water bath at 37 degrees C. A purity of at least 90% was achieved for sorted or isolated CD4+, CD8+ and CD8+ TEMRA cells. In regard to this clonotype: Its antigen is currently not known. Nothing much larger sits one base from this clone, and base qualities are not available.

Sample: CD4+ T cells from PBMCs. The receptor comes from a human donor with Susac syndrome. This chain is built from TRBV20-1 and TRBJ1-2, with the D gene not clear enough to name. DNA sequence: TGCAGTGCCGCCTGGGGTTCTGGTCACTACACCTTC. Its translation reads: CSAAWGSGHYTF.